This T cell receptor (beta chain) was sequenced for a study of resident and recirculating memory T cells in vitiligo. Study-level information: Epidermis came from shave biopsies of lesional and nonlesional sites, plus PBMCs.

Germline trimming cut 5 bases from V and 6 bases from J; bases unmatched to any gene: 9. The CDR3 contains 16 residues. CDR1 and CDR2 (germline): SEHNR, FQNEAQ (reference sequence). Assay: immunoSEQ multiplex PCR; the TCRdb copy retains only in-frame clones and omits some. The repertoire holds tens of thousands of clones, with approximately 93% as singletons. This clone was found a few times. Its antigen is not identified. Confetti depigmentation, marking active vitiligo, was absent in these patients. Patients had received no treatment within the previous three months. Overall study findings and caveats: Non-conserved TCRs across sites and patients suggested distinct clones per lesion.

Sequencing was done on a sample of blood. The TCR sequence derives from a male donor with vitiligo. V is TRBV7-9 and J is TRBJ2-1; TRBD1 agrees at 11 bases. The CDR3: CASSAGTGGTVNEQFF. As DNA, the CDR3 is TGTGCCAGCAGCGCCGGGACAGGGGGAACTGTCAATGAGCAGTTCTTC.